This T cell receptor (beta chain) is from a study of shared clonotypes between healthy human individuals. Naive CD8 cells lacked CD45RO and underwent positive selection for CCR7, leaving out terminally differentiated effector memory CD45RA+ cells. Assay: immunoSEQ multiplex PCR; the TCRdb copy retains only in-frame clones and omits some. The sample shows 2 million to 2.5 million clones, about 93% of them seen only once. The sequence was collected from a young man in good health. Some clones in this sample may be carry-over from other donors' samples. The sample was naive CD8+ T cells from PBMCs.

The CDR3 reads CSAPKGDGYTF. The DNA for the CDR3 is TGCAGTGCTCCAAAAGGGGATGGCTACACCTTC. The chain carries TRBV20-1 and TRBJ1-2, with D possibly matching TRBD1 (5 bases). Germline CDR1 is DFQATT and CDR2 is SNEGSKA (reference sequence). The CDR3 totals 11 residues. V lost 5 bases and J lost 6, with 10 bases in between.